This TCR beta chain was obtained from a study of T cells in Graves' hyperthyroidism and ophthalmopathy. RNA transcripts were the template for amplifying TCR beta CDR3 regions. An initial round of RT-PCR targeting the TCR CDR3 relied on the HTBI primer set. MiXCR was run by TCRdb on the multiplex PCR reads, yielding one entry per CDR3 protein. The sample lists approximately 210,000 distinct CDR3 sequences; roughly 15% were seen once. In its sample, this clonotype was seen many times. J was trimmed by 4 bases and V by 5 bases; bases with no gene match: 9. This CDR3 region has 15 residues. The germline V gene has CDR1 SGHAT and CDR2 FQNNGV. Thyroid ultrasound, orbital computed tomography, clinical symptoms, and serum thyroxine and TRAb underpinned diagnoses.

Source material: blood. The chain has TRBV11-2 and TRBJ2-7, with 9 bases fitting TRBD2. The TCR comes from a man in his fifties or sixties with Graves' hyperthyroidism. CDR3 in DNA: TGTGCCAGCAGCCCACCGGGACTAGCTATTTACGAGCAGTACTTC. Its translation is CASSPPGLAIYEQYF.